Reported below is one T cell receptor (beta chain). In this sample, this clonotype turned up many times. Its target antigen remains unknown. Per-base quality was not reported, and no clone a single base away is much larger than it. There are 14 amino acids in the CDR3, from cysteine to phenylalanine inclusive. Just CDR3 DNA is preserved here, 42 bases in frame from base 1. Cut back by 4 bases and 1 base, the V and J ends lie 11 bases apart. This entry comes from a study of post-analysis software for immune sequencing data (dated by TCRdb to between 2015 and 2016). About the investigation overall: Disease courses on record covered relapsing-remitting, secondary progressive and progressive-relapsing multiple sclerosis, though some patients had no subtype annotation. A subset of samples was prepared in parallel using single-end sample barcoding, then pooled and co-amplified after Illumina adapter ligation. The patient repertoires were compared against around eleven previously published healthy control repertoires obtained from donors aged about 6 to 25 years. The research as a whole found: Direct clustering with F measure showed strong co-clustering of samples prepared in the same batch, prompting a batch-effect correction. The multiple sclerosis patient group was slightly younger than the control group. Multiple sclerosis patients had significantly lower normalized Chao1 diversity than controls, a result that suggests substantial peripheral T-cell clonal expansion. Patients showed significantly higher frequencies than controls for five TRBV segments, among them TRBV5-6, TRBV5-1 and TRBV20-1.

Library creation used PCR. Sequencing was performed on an Illumina HiSeq 2500. To reduce PCR and sequencing biases, unique molecular identifiers were incorporated into the TCR beta cDNA libraries. Roughly 0.5 million cDNA molecules were obtained per 1 to 10 million input T cells, so each molecule approximated one T cell. The patient libraries were prepared and sequenced using the same protocol as the earlier healthy control dataset. Samples belonging to the same batch were prepared together, multiplexed and sequenced on a shared HiSeq lane. The study's processing was this. Raw barcoded reads were processed with MIGEC, and single-read molecular identifier groups were discarded before consensus assembly and CDR3 extraction. Clonotype tables were post-analysed with VDJtools, normalizing diversity by down-sampling all datasets to the smallest sample size. To correct batch-related cross-sample contamination, repertoire overlap clustering matched CDR3 amino acid sequences but not nucleotide sequences. Using fastp at Q25 and MiXCR, TCRdb reprocessed the public reads and kept productive beta chains. Each entry is one CDR3 protein sequence, shown with its most common DNA and genes. The V and J calls and clone size come from TCRdb's table, not from the authors' own analysis. In all, the sample holds hundreds of thousands of distinct CDR3 sequences, and 53% of those were seen once. The ten largest clones take up 4.6% of the sample.

To demonstrate the VDJtools post-analysis software, TCR beta repertoires were profiled from the peripheral blood of some 12 young patients with multiple sclerosis. The multiple sclerosis patients were children and adolescents ranging in age from about 6 to 17 years. The clonotype was recovered from a girl aged 5-17 years with multiple sclerosis. The sequence is built from TRBV12-3 or TRBV12-4 and TRBJ2-7; the D call is possibly TRBD1 or TRBD2, each sharing 7 bases. Sequenced input: blood. The CDR3 is CASSSQGGSYEQYF. The DNA sequence is TGTGCCAGCAGTTCCCAGGGGGGGTCCTACGAGCAGTACTTC.